This T cell receptor beta chain was captured in a study of blood T cells in healthy people across ages. Primed by a sample-barcoded 5' primer and a J-beta primer mix, a second PCR proceeded for 7 to 11 cycles. TCRdb analysed the 5' RACE reads with MiXCR anew, one entry per CDR3 protein. This sample has about 1.6 million distinct CDR3 sequences, with around 36% found just once. Comments on this clonotype: What it binds is not known.

V lost 4 bases and J lost 2, with 13 bases in between. The CDR3 is 15 residues long. Germline V gene sequence: CDR1 SGHAT, CDR2 FQNNGV. Study-wide findings and caveats: Measured against age, TCR beta diversity per million T cells decreased in a roughly linear manner.

The sequenced sample was blood. The source is a woman in her twenties or thirties in good health. This sequence joins TRBV11-2 and TRBJ2-3; D is perhaps TRBD2 (5 bases). The CDR3 loop reads CASSSSRTFTDTQYF. The DNA of the CDR3 is TGTGCCAGCAGCTCTAGCAGGACCTTCACAGATACGCAGTATTTT.